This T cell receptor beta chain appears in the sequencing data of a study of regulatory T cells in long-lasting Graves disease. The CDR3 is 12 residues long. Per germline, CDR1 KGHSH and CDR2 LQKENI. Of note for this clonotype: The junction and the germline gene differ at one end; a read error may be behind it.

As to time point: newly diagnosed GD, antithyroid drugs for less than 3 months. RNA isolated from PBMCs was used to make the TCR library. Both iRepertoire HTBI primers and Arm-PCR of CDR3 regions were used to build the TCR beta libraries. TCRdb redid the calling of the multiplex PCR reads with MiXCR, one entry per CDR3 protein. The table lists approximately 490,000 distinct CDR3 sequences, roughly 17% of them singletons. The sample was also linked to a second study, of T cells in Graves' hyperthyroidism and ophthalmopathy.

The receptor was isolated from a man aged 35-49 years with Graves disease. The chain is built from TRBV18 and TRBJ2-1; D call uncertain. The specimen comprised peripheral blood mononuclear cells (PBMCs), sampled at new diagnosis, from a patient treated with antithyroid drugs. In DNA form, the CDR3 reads TGTGCCAGCTCACCAAGATACAGTGAGCAGTTCTTC. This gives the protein CASSPRYSEQFF. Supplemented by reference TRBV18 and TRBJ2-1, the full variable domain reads NAGVMQNPRHLVRRRGQEARLRCSPMKGHSHVYWYRQLPEEGLKFMVYLQKENIIDESGMPKERFSAEFPKEGPSILRIQQVVRGDSAAYFCASSPRYSEQFFGPGTRLTVL.